This T cell receptor (beta chain) comes out of a study of CD8 T cells in ankylosing spondylitis. Trimming left V 7 bases short and J 8 bases short, with 10 bases between. The CDR3 runs to 11 residues. It was by quantitative 5'-RACE with molecular barcodes that TCR beta libraries were made. MiXCR, applied by TCRdb to the 5' RACE reads, yields one record per CDR3 protein. The sample contains around 230,000 distinct CDR3 sequences, over 8.5% of which appear only once. In its sample, this clonotype was seen many times. This sequence originates from a male donor with ankylosing spondylitis or in good health (not recorded which). The material sequenced was blood, either unsorted or a sorted T cell fraction (not recorded which). The V call is TRBV12-3 or TRBV12-4, the J call TRBJ2-3; D could derive from TRBD1 or TRBD2 (5 bases each). CDR3 amino acids: CASTSGTTQYF. The DNA of the CDR3 is TGTGCCAGCACCTCCGGGACTACGCAGTATTTT.